The 32 T cell receptor beta chains below all came from one sample that was sequenced in a study of shared clonotypes between healthy human individuals. Sequenced by immunoSEQ multiplex PCR; TCRdb stores in-frame clones only, minus some. The table lists a few hundred thousand clones, approximately 96% of them singletons. The source material was memory CD8+ T cells sorted from blood. Subset given: CD45RO+ cells pooled with CCR7-negative TemRA cells. These receptors all come from a man aged 25-40 years in good health.

J is TRBJ2-7 and V is TRBV19; no firm D call. The CDR3 has 13 residues. Germline V gene data show CDR1 as LNHDA and CDR2 as SQIVND (reference sequence). Deletions cut 3 bases from V and 2 bases from J, with 8 bases between. The CDR3 is CASSMTEAYEQYF. The CDR3 region has the DNA TGTGCCAGTAGTATGACGGAAGCCTACGAGCAGTACTTC.

The chain uses TRBV4-2 and TRBJ2-2; no definite D call. There are 12 residues in the CDR3. V was pared by 0 bases and J by 6 bases, with 2 bases between. CDR1 LGHNA and CDR2 YNFKEQ come from the germline V gene. CDR3 loop: CASSQEAGELFF. CDR3 coding DNA: TGTGCCAGCAGCCAAGAAGCCGGGGAGCTGTTTTTT.

CDR3 coding DNA: TGTGCCAGCAGTAACAGGGTTAGTTCGTACAATGAGCAGTTCTTC. Protein: CASSNRVSSYNEQFF. This rearrangement joins TRBV28 to TRBJ2-1; perhaps TRBD1 as D (6 bases). The CDR3 is made up of 15 amino acids. Trimming removed 5 bases at V and 4 bases at J, with 15 bases between. Germline V CDR1 and CDR2: MDHEN, SYDVKM. Supplemented by reference TRBV28 and TRBJ2-1, the full variable domain reads DVKVTQSSRYLVKRTGEKVFLECVQDMDHENMFWYRQDPGLGLRLIYFSYDVKMKEKGDIPEGYSVSREKKERFSLILESASTNQTSMYLCASSNRVSSYNEQFFGPGTRLTVL.

This clone appeared once. The CDR3 region has the DNA TGTGCCAGCAGCCATCGGGTGTACGAGCAGTACTTC. This sequence encodes CASSHRVYEQYF. V is TRBV11-2 and J is TRBJ2-7; unclear D gene. Deletions cut 5 bases from V and 4 bases from J, with 9 bases between. CDR3 length equals 12 residues. The germline V gene has CDR1 SGHAT and CDR2 FQNNGV.

This sequence joins TRBV4-1 and TRBJ2-3; the match to TRBD1 covers 8 bases. V was clipped by 1 base and J by 3 bases; unmatched bases: 6. The CDR3 spans 16 residues. Per the germline V gene, CDR1 is MGHRA and CDR2 is YSYEKL. This CDR3 reads CASSQAQGAQTDTQYF. CDR3 bases: TGCGCCAGCAGCCAAGCGCAGGGGGCTCAAACAGATACGCAGTATTTT.

This clone showed up just once. The rearrangement links TRBV30 to TRBJ2-7; 10 bases are shared with TRBD2. CDR3 length: 13 residues. V was clipped by 8 bases and J by 3 bases; unmatched bases: 7. Germline loops: CDR1 GTSNPN, CDR2 SVGIG (reference sequence). This CDR3 reads CALGPSGGYEQYF. For the CDR3, the DNA is TGTGCCCTGGGTCCTAGCGGGGGCTACGAGCAGTACTTC.

V gene TRBV18 combines with J gene TRBJ1-1; unclear D gene. The germline V and J ends were trimmed by 6 bases and 6 bases, with 11 bases remaining between them. The CDR3 has 12 residues. Germline values: CDR1 KGHSH, CDR2 LQKENI. CDR3 protein: CASSQQTAEAFF. The CDR3 region has the DNA TGTGCCAGCTCCCAACAGACCGCTGAAGCTTTCTTT. Full variable domain (rest looked up from reference TRBV18 and TRBJ1-1): NAGVMQNPRHLVRRRGQEARLRCSPMKGHSHVYWYRQLPEEGLKFMVYLQKENIIDESGMPKERFSAEFPKEGPSILRIQQVVRGDSAAYFCASSQQTAEAFFGQGTRLTVV.

J is TRBJ1-5 and V is TRBV2; D call uncertain. CDR3 size: 14 residues. The V gene's germline CDR1 is SNHLY and CDR2 FYNNEI. Trimming shortened V by 3 bases and J by 0 bases, and 6 bases separated the two germline ends. CDR3 in DNA: TGTGCCAGCAGTGAGGTCAGTAGCAATCAGCCCCAGCATTTT. This translates into CASSEVSSNQPQHF.

The sample holds one count of this clone. The chain joins TRBV9 to TRBJ2-1; D is undetermined. V lost 3 bases and J lost 0, with 16 bases in between. The germline gives CDR1 SGDLS, CDR2 YYNGEE. The CDR3 runs to 17 residues. The CDR3 region is CASSARWSASSYNEQFF. The DNA for the CDR3 is TGTGCCAGCAGCGCGCGGTGGAGCGCCAGCTCCTACAATGAGCAGTTCTTC. Full variable domain (rest looked up from reference TRBV9 and TRBJ2-1): DSGVTQTPKHLITATGQRVTLRCSPRSGDLSVYWYQQSLDQGLQFLIQYYNGEERAKGNILERFSAQQFPDLHSELNLSSLELGDSALYFCASSARWSASSYNEQFFGPGTRLTVL.

The rearrangement joins TRBV19 to TRBJ2-1, with TRBD2 identical over 9 bases. The CDR3 spans 19 residues. The trim removed 3 bases at V and 5 bases at J, leaving 17 bases unmatched. Germline CDR1 LNHDA, CDR2 SQIVND (reference sequence). The CDR3 DNA sequence: TGTGCCAGTAGTATCAAGGGTAGCGGGAGTAGTTTAACCCACAATGAGCAGTTCTTC. Amino acid sequence: CASSIKGSGSSLTHNEQFF.

The chain joins TRBV7-9 to TRBJ2-1, with D possibly TRBD2 on 5 matching bases. Deletions cut 4 bases from V and 7 bases from J, with 20 bases between. This CDR3 region has 16 residues. Per the germline V gene, CDR1 is SEHNR and CDR2 is FQNEAQ (reference sequence). The DNA of the CDR3 is TGTGCCAGCAGCTCAAGGAGCGGTGGAGGTGCGAATGAGCAGTTCTTC. This codes for CASSSRSGGGANEQFF.

This clone was observed once. The chain is built from TRBV28 and TRBJ1-1, with 9 positions matching TRBD1. This CDR3 comprises 11 residues. J lost 5 bases, V lost 11 bases, and 3 bases had no gene match. The germline V gene encodes CDR1 MDHEN and CDR2 SYDVKM. CDR3: CASGQGTEAFF. The CDR3 nucleotides are TGTGCCTCCGGACAGGGGACTGAAGCTTTCTTT.

The genes are TRBV6-1 and TRBJ2-5; maybe TRBD2 (6 bases). Per the germline V gene, CDR1 is MNHNS and CDR2 is SASEGT. Deletions cut 2 bases from V and 5 bases from J, with 18 bases between. The CDR3 spans 16 residues. CDR3: CASSESRGRGGETQYF. CDR3 in DNA: TGTGCCAGCAGTGAAAGTCGAGGGCGTGGGGGGGAGACCCAGTACTTC.

This chain joins TRBV13 and TRBJ1-2, with no clear D. Germline V gene data show CDR1 as PRHDT and CDR2 as FYEKMQ (reference sequence). The V and J ends lost 0 bases and 2 bases respectively, with 4 bases between them. The length of the CDR3 is 13 residues. The CDR3 nucleotides are TGTGCCAGCAGCTTAGGAGGCAACTATGGCTACACCTTC. As protein: CASSLGGNYGYTF.

The rearrangement links TRBV6-1 to TRBJ1-4; TRBD1 is a possible D gene (6 bases). The CDR3 runs 14 residues. CDR1 is MNHNS and CDR2 is SASEGT in the germline V gene. The V end lost 6 bases, the J end lost 5 bases, and 13 bases lay between the germline ends. For the CDR3, the DNA is TGTGCCAGCAGCCGACAGGTTTACAATGAAAAACTGTTTTTT. Translation: CASSRQVYNEKLFF.

The rearrangement links TRBV14 to TRBJ2-7; 10 nucleotides match TRBD1. V dropped 1 base and J dropped 5; count of bases not matched to a gene: 5. CDR1 is SGHDN, CDR2 FVKESK, per germline. The length of the CDR3 is 15 residues. The CDR3 reads CASSQVGDRGDEQYF. CDR3 DNA: TGTGCCAGCAGCCAAGTTGGGGACAGGGGCGACGAGCAGTACTTC. Supplemented by reference TRBV14 and TRBJ2-7, the full variable domain reads EAGVTQFPSHSVIEKGQTVTLRCDPISGHDNLYWYRRVMGKEIKFLLHFVKESKQDESGMPNNRFLAERTGGTYSTLKVQPAELEDSGVYFCASSQVGDRGDEQYFGPGTRLTVT.

The gene calls are TRBV4-1 and TRBJ2-1; TRBD2 matches at 7 bases. V lost 2 bases to trimming and J lost 6 bases; unmatched junction nucleotides: 22. The CDR3 loop spans 20 amino acids. Germline V lookup: CDR1 MGHRA, CDR2 YSYEKL. The CDR3, as DNA: TGCGCCAGCAGCCAACTTCCTAGCGGTTATCTCCTCGTGAGAGGCAATGAGCAGTTCTTC. Translating gives CASSQLPSGYLLVRGNEQFF.

The genes are TRBV25-1 and TRBJ2-5; tentative D call: TRBD1 (5 bases). Germline CDR1 MGHDK, CDR2 SYGVNS. This CDR3 is 11 amino acids long. Trimming removed 2 bases from V and 10 bases from J, with 8 bases in between. CDR3 sequence: CASSEGRDQYF. CDR3 DNA sequence: TGTGCCAGCAGTGAAGGCAGGGACCAGTACTTC.

The J gene is TRBJ2-3, the V gene TRBV30; either TRBD1 or TRBD2 may fit D (5 bases each). The V and J ends lost 8 bases and 3 bases respectively, with 15 bases between them. CDR3 length: 13 amino acids. Germline V gene lookup returns CDR1 GTSNPN and CDR2 SVGIG (reference sequence). CDR3 amino acids: CAQRWGPTDTQYF. CDR3 nucleotide sequence: TGTGCCCAAAGGTGGGGACCAACAGATACGCAGTATTTT.

This chain joins TRBV13 and TRBJ2-3; the match to TRBD2 covers 10 bases. CDR3 size: 16 residues. J was trimmed by 0 bases and V by 5 bases; bases with no gene match: 5. Germline CDR1 reads PRHDT; CDR2 reads FYEKMQ (reference sequence). CDR3 region: CASSHSTSGSTDTQYF. For the CDR3, the DNA is TGTGCCAGCAGCCACTCGACTAGCGGGAGCACAGATACGCAGTATTTT.

The chain links TRBV28 to TRBJ1-4; 10 bases align to TRBD1. V trimming: 5 bases; J trimming: 4 bases; junction bases outside the gene matches: 10. The CDR3 runs to 17 residues. Per the germline V gene, CDR1 is MDHEN and CDR2 is SYDVKM. The CDR3 protein is CASSEWDRGVYNEKLFF. The CDR3, as DNA: TGTGCCAGCAGTGAATGGGACAGGGGCGTCTATAATGAAAAACTGTTTTTT. Filled out from reference TRBV28 and TRBJ1-4, the complete variable domain reads DVKVTQSSRYLVKRTGEKVFLECVQDMDHENMFWYRQDPGLGLRLIYFSYDVKMKEKGDIPEGYSVSREKKERFSLILESASTNQTSMYLCASSEWDRGVYNEKLFFGSGTQLSVL.

This clone has just one count. The V and J genes are TRBV13 and TRBJ2-2; D is uncertain. There are 15 residues in the CDR3. CDR1 and CDR2 (germline): PRHDT, FYEKMQ (reference sequence). Trimming shortened V by 3 bases and J by 0 bases, and 8 bases separated the two germline ends. The CDR3 here is CASSFTASNTGELFF. As DNA, the CDR3 is TGTGCCAGCAGCTTCACAGCTTCGAACACCGGGGAGCTGTTTTTT.

The chain joins TRBV29-1 to TRBJ1-2; D might be TRBD1 (5 bases). CDR1 and CDR2 from the germline V gene are SQVTM and ANQGSEA. Deletions cut 3 bases from V and 4 bases from J, with 9 bases between. The CDR3 sequence is 12 residues long. In DNA form, the CDR3 reads TGCAGCGTTGAGGGGGAAGGCTATGGCTACACCTTC. Translated, it gives CSVEGEGYGYTF. Complete variable domain (other parts from reference TRBV29-1 and TRBJ1-2): SAVISQKPSRDICQRGTSLTIQCQVDSQVTMMFWYRQQPGQSLTLIATANQGSEATYESGFVIDKFPISRPNLTFSTLTVSNMSPEDSSIYLCSVEGEGYGYTFGSGTRLTVV.

The chain is built from TRBV5-1 and TRBJ2-3; 14 nucleotides match TRBD2. The CDR3 covers 19 residues. Germline V gene data show CDR1 as SGHRS and CDR2 as YFSETQ. Trimming cost V 3 bases and J 0 bases; bases outside gene matches: 9. The DNA of the CDR3 is TGCGCCAGCAGCTGGTCGACTAGCGGGAGGGTCCTAAGCACAGATACGCAGTATTTT. It yields the protein CASSWSTSGRVLSTDTQYF.

This chain joins TRBV2 and TRBJ2-1; no reliable D call. Trimming left V 3 bases short and J 7 bases short, with 19 bases between. The CDR3 length is 16 residues. Germline CDR1 and CDR2: SNHLY and FYNNEI. For the CDR3, the DNA is TGTGCCAGCAGTGATAAGTGGGTTCCCTTGTTAAATGAGCAGTTCTTC. Translation: CASSDKWVPLLNEQFF. The whole variable domain, filled in from reference TRBV2 and TRBJ2-1, reads EPEVTQTPSHQVTQMGQEVILRCVPISNHLYFYWYRQILGQKVEFLVSFYNNEISEKSEIFDDQFSVERPDGSNFTLKIRSTKLEDSAMYFCASSDKWVPLLNEQFFGPGTRLTVL.

This clone is a singleton in its sample. In the same sample, other DNA sequences code for this CDR3. The V gene is TRBV20-1, the J gene TRBJ1-2; the D is unclear. CDR1 is DFQATT, CDR2 SNEGSKA, per germline (reference sequence). The length of the CDR3 is 11 residues. V lost 1 base to trimming and J lost 4 bases, with 4 bases between them. CDR3 sequence (DNA): TGCAGTGCTAGAGCCGTCTATGGCTACACCTTC. Translating it yields CSARAVYGYTF.

Written as DNA, the CDR3 is TGTGCCAGCAGCGCCACTAGCGCAAGAAGCACAGATACGCAGTATTTT. Encoded protein: CASSATSARSTDTQYF. The J gene is TRBJ2-3, the V gene TRBV9; 7 nucleotides line up with TRBD2. This CDR3 is 16 amino acids long. The trim removed 3 bases at V and 0 bases at J, leaving 7 bases unmatched. Germline V gives CDR1 SGDLS, CDR2 YYNGEE.

The J gene is TRBJ2-6, the V gene TRBV27; D is unresolved. Deletions cut 5 bases from V and 0 bases from J, with 8 bases between. CDR3 size: 15 residues. The germline gives CDR1 MNHEY, CDR2 SMNVEV (reference sequence). CDR3 loop: CASSPENSGANVLTF. CDR3 nucleotides: TGTGCCAGCAGTCCTGAAAACTCTGGGGCCAACGTCCTGACTTTC.

The chain combines TRBV5-5 with TRBJ2-6; tentative D call: TRBD1 (6 bases). This CDR3 spans 16 amino acids. Trimming cost V 3 bases and J 4 bases, with 14 bases left between them. Germline CDR1 reads SGHKS; CDR2 reads YYEKEE (reference sequence). Here the CDR3 DNA reads TGTGCCAGCAGCTCACTACAGGGTACCGGGGCCAACGTCCTGACTTTC. As protein: CASSSLQGTGANVLTF.

The chain is built from TRBV19 and TRBJ1-4; 7 bases map to TRBD1. CDR1 and CDR2 from the germline V gene are LNHDA and SQIVND (reference sequence). V was clipped by 3 bases and J by 8 bases; unmatched bases: 0. This CDR3 has 12 amino acids. As DNA, the CDR3 is TGTGCCAGTAGTATGGACAGGGAAAAACTGTTTTTT. This encodes CASSMDREKLFF.

This chain links TRBV28 with TRBJ2-7, with 10 bases fitting TRBD2. This CDR3 has 17 residues. With V trimmed by 1 base and J by 4 bases, 10 bases remained unmatched. The germline gives CDR1 MDHEN, CDR2 SYDVKM. This CDR3 reads CASSLSPASGSQYEQYF. Here the CDR3 DNA reads TGTGCCAGCAGTTTATCTCCCGCTAGCGGGAGCCAGTACGAGCAGTACTTC. Combining the CDR3 with reference TRBV28 and TRBJ2-7 gives the whole variable domain DVKVTQSSRYLVKRTGEKVFLECVQDMDHENMFWYRQDPGLGLRLIYFSYDVKMKEKGDIPEGYSVSREKKERFSLILESASTNQTSMYLCASSLSPASGSQYEQYFGPGTRLTVT.

V is TRBV4-1 and J is TRBJ2-1, with D maybe TRBD2 (6 bases). Trimming removed 0 bases at V and 10 bases at J, with 25 bases between. CDR3 length: 18 residues. The germline V gene has CDR1 MGHRA and CDR2 YSYEKL. The CDR3 DNA follows: TGCGCCAGCAGCCAAGATAGAGTTCGGACTACCGATTCTCGGGAGCAGTTCTTC. Amino acids: CASSQDRVRTTDSREQFF.